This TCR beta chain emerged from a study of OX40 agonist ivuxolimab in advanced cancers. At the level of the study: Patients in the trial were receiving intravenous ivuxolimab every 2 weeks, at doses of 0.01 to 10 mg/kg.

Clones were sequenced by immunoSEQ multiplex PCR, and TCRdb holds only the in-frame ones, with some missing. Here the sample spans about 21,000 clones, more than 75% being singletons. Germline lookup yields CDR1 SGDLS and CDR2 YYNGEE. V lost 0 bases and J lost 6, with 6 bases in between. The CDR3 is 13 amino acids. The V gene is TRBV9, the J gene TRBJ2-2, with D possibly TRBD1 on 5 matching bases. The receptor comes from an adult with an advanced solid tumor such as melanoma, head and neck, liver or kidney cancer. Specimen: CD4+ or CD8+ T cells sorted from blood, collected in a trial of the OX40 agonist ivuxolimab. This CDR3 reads CASSVGQSGELFF. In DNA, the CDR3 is TGTGCCAGCAGCGTAGGACAGTCCGGGGAGCTGTTTTTT.